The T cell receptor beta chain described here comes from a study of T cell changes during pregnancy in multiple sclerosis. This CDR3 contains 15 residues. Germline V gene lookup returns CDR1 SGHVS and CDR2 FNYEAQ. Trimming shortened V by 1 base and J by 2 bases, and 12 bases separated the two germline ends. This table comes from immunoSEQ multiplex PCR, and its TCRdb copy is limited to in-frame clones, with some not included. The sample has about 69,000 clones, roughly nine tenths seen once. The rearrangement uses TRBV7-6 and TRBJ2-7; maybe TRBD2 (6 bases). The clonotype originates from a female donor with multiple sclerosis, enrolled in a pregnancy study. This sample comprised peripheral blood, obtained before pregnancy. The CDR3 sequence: CASSLESGVTYEQYF. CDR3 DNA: TGTGCCAGCAGCTTAGAGTCGGGGGTCACCTACGAGCAGTACTTC.